These T cell receptor beta chains were read from a single sample in a study of T cell responses to AZD1222 COVID-19 vaccine. Some clones are missing from TCRdb's copy, which holds only in-frame ones; the method was immunoSEQ multiplex PCR. The table has approximately 130,000 clones, over 90% seen once; the top ten hold more than 0.7%. The sequences come from peripheral blood, collected on day 0 of AZD1222 vaccination. These TCRs come from an adult in good health. CDR3s include the opening cysteine and the closing phenylalanine or tryptophan. The order of the fields is CDR3 DNA, CDR3 protein, J gene, V gene, clone size, D gene, CDR3 length. A D gene is named only where the DNA matches it firmly. Rows may omit the clone size; those that give it use once, few, many or a size class.

TGTGCCAGCAGTGTAGATATAACCGATTCACCCCTCCACTTT,CASSVDITDSPLHF,TRBJ1-6,TRBV2,NA,NA,14
TGTGCCAGCAGCTCAACCCGGGCAGGACACCCTAGGTCTAATGAAAAACTGTTTTTT,CASSSTRAGHPRSNEKLFF,TRBJ1-4,TRBV7-9,NA,NA,19
TGCGCCAGCAGCCGCGCGGATGGTAGTCTTCCCGGGGAGCTGTTTTTT,CASSRADGSLPGELFF,TRBJ2-2,TRBV4-1,NA,NA,16
TGTGCCAGCAGCTTAGCTCTATTCAGGGACCAAGAGACCCAGTACTTC,CASSLALFRDQETQYF,TRBJ2-5,TRBV7-2,NA,NA,16
TGTGCCAGCAGCCAAGATAGTAGCGGGGCTTCCTACGAGCAGTACTTC,CASSQDSSGASYEQYF,TRBJ2-7,TRBV4-2,NA,TRBD2,16
TGCGCCAGCAGTCAATCTGAGGTAGTCCTATACAATGAGCAGTTCTTC,CASSQSEVVLYNEQFF,TRBJ2-1,TRBV23-1,NA,NA,16
TGTGCCAGCAGTGAGACTAGCGGGGGAGGTGAGACCCAGTACTTC,CASSETSGGGETQYF,TRBJ2-5,TRBV6-1,NA,TRBD2,15
TGCAGCGACTCCACAGGGGATCGCAATCAGCCCCAGCATTTT,CSDSTGDRNQPQHF,TRBJ1-5,TRBV29-1,NA,TRBD1,14
TGTGCCAGCAGGAGACAGGCCCCCGATGAGCAGTTCTTC,CASRRQAPDEQFF,TRBJ2-1,TRBV2,NA,NA,13
TGTGCCAGCAGCCCACAGCCTGGGGAGTACAATGAGCAGTTCTTC,CASSPQPGEYNEQFF,TRBJ2-1,TRBV5-8,NA,NA,15
TGTGCCAGCAGCTTCGGGACAGATTACACAGATACGCAGTATTTT,CASSFGTDYTDTQYF,TRBJ2-3,TRBV5-5,NA,TRBD1,15
TGTGCCAGCAGCGCTGGGCGGGGCCACGGCGCCTACGAGCAGTACTTC,CASSAGRGHGAYEQYF,TRBJ2-7,TRBV7-9,NA,NA,16
TGCAGTGCCTACAGGGGAGAGACCCAGTACTTC,CSAYRGETQYF,TRBJ2-5,TRBV20-1,NA,TRBD1,11
TGTGCCAGCAGCTACCCTAGGGAGACCCAGTACTTC,CASSYPRETQYF,TRBJ2-5,TRBV7-9,once,NA,12
TGTGCCAGCAGTTACTTGGCAGGGGACACTGAAGCTTTCTTT,CASSYLAGDTEAFF,TRBJ1-1,TRBV6-5,NA,NA,14
TGTGCCAGCAGCCAACGTCGGGACAGCTCTTATAATTCACCCCTCCACTTT,CASSQRRDSSYNSPLHF,TRBJ1-6,TRBV3-1/TRBV3-2,NA,TRBD1,17
TGTGCCAGCAGCCCCCGGGACAGCTATGGCTACACCTTC,CASSPRDSYGYTF,TRBJ1-2,TRBV7-9,NA,TRBD1,13
TGTGCCAGCAGCACACAGGGAAATGAGCAGTTCTTC,CASSTQGNEQFF,TRBJ2-1,TRBV7-9,NA,NA,12
TGTGCCATCAGCCCCCTAGGCGGGGGGGCTGAGACCCAGTACTTC,CAISPLGGGAETQYF,TRBJ2-5,TRBV10-3,NA,TRBD2,15
TGTGCCAGTAGTATCGTGGCGACAGGGGGCAGGCAGCCCCAGCATTTT,CASSIVATGGRQPQHF,TRBJ1-5,TRBV19,NA,TRBD1,16
TGCAGTGCTGGACGGGTGGGGGGGAAGCATTTT,CSAGRVGGKHF,TRBJ1-5,TRBV20-1,NA,NA,11
TGTGCCAGCAGCTTAGTGGTAGGGACAGATACGCAGTATTTT,CASSLVVGTDTQYF,TRBJ2-3,TRBV11-2,NA,NA,14
TGTGCCAGCAGCTTTTTACAGAACACTGAAGCTTTCTTT,CASSFLQNTEAFF,TRBJ1-1,TRBV5-5,NA,NA,13
TGTGCCAGTAGAATTGATTATAGCAATCAGCCCCAGCATTTT,CASRIDYSNQPQHF,TRBJ1-5,TRBV19,NA,NA,14
TGCGCCAGCAGCCATGGACCGGGAGGTGAGCAGTTCTTC,CASSHGPGGEQFF,TRBJ2-1,TRBV4-1,NA,TRBD2,13
TGTGCCAGCAGCCAAGAACGGAGGCAGACCTACGAGCAGTACTTC,CASSQERRQTYEQYF,TRBJ2-7,TRBV4-2,NA,NA,15
TGTGCCAGCACAAGGGGGTACGAGCAGTACTTC,CASTRGYEQYF,TRBJ2-7,TRBV2,NA,NA,11
TGTGCCAGCTCACTGGTAGAGCGGGGGGGCACAGATACGCAGTATTTT,CASSLVERGGTDTQYF,TRBJ2-3,TRBV18,NA,TRBD2,16
TGTGCCAGCAGCTCTCGGTGGGGGCGGACTGAAGCTTTCTTT,CASSSRWGRTEAFF,TRBJ1-1,TRBV7-9,NA,NA,14
TGTGCCAGCAGCCACCCGGCCTTGAACACTGAAGCTTTCTTT,CASSHPALNTEAFF,TRBJ1-1,TRBV4-2,NA,NA,14
TGTGCCAGCAGCTTTGTGGACACTGAAGCTTTCTTT,CASSFVDTEAFF,TRBJ1-1,TRBV7-8,NA,NA,12
TGTGCCAGCAGCCAAAGACAGACCACTGAAGCTTTCTTT,CASSQRQTTEAFF,TRBJ1-1,TRBV3-1/TRBV3-2,NA,NA,13
TGTGCCAGCAGCTTAAGTCTCGAGGACACCATATATTTT,CASSLSLEDTIYF,TRBJ1-3,TRBV7-9,NA,NA,13
TGTGCCAGCAGTGACGGACTGGCCGGGACCCAGTACTTC,CASSDGLAGTQYF,TRBJ2-5,TRBV2,NA,NA,13
TGTGCCAGCTCACCGAGGGGGAATGGGTACAATGAGCAGTTCTTC,CASSPRGNGYNEQFF,TRBJ2-1,TRBV18,NA,NA,15
TGTGTCGGGAGGAGGAGTTCCTCTGGAAACACCATATATTTT,CVGRRSSSGNTIYF,TRBJ1-3,TRBV30,NA,NA,14
TGTGCCAGCAGTGAATGGACTGGAGCTTTCTTT,CASSEWTGAFF,TRBJ1-1,TRBV6-1,NA,NA,11
TGTGCCATCAGCTCAACAGGGGGTACTGAAGCTTTCTTT,CAISSTGGTEAFF,TRBJ1-1,TRBV10-3,NA,TRBD1,13
TGTGCCAGTAGTCCAGGGCCCAGCACAGATACGCAGTATTTT,CASSPGPSTDTQYF,TRBJ2-3,TRBV19,NA,NA,14
TGTGCCAGCAGCTTAACGAGCGGGGCCCAAGAGACCCAGTACTTC,CASSLTSGAQETQYF,TRBJ2-5,TRBV7-9,once,TRBD2,15
TGTGCCAGCAGCTGGACCGGGGGGAACTATGGCTACACCTTC,CASSWTGGNYGYTF,TRBJ1-2,TRBV5-5,NA,NA,14
TGTGCCAGCAGTCCTCAAGGAAGCCCACGTGGCTACACCTTC,CASSPQGSPRGYTF,TRBJ1-2,TRBV6-4,NA,NA,14
TGTGCCAGCAGCGGGACAGGGGGCCAAAGGGGTGAAAAACTGTTTTTT,CASSGTGGQRGEKLFF,TRBJ1-4,TRBV2,NA,TRBD1,16
TGCGCCAGCAGCCAAGATGACAACTCGAACACTGAAGCTTTCTTT,CASSQDDNSNTEAFF,TRBJ1-1,TRBV4-1,NA,NA,15